This record covers a single T cell receptor (beta chain). The sample originates from a study of blood T cell repertoires in COVID-19. Study-wide background: T cells, B-cell-depleted T cells, or PBMCs supplied cDNA or gDNA.

Germline lookup yields CDR1 SGHRS and CDR2 YFSETQ. The length of the CDR3 is 15 residues. J lost 3 bases, V lost 4 bases, and 9 bases had no gene match. The protocol was immunoSEQ multiplex PCR, while the TCRdb copy is restricted to in-frame clones and leaves out a portion. This table has more than 85,000 clones, more than 70% appearing once. The sequence came from a man between 65 and 80 years old with acute or convalescent COVID-19. The sequenced material came from peripheral blood. The genes are TRBV5-1 and TRBJ1-1; 7 positions match TRBD1. The CDR3 DNA sequence: TGCGCCAGCAGCCTCGACAGGGTTGGGGACACTGAAGCTTTCTTT. Protein product: CASSLDRVGDTEAFF.